The clone carrying this TCR beta chain was found a few times. Its antigen is undetermined. The sample belongs to a study of cytotoxic CD8 clonotypes in ibrutinib-treated CLL. Study outcomes and limitations: Public clonotypes showed up rarely, and on treatment they shrank or held steady.

For TCR beta libraries, approximately 2 micrograms of genomic DNA were obtained from cryopreserved PBMCs. Germline CDR1 and CDR2: SGHRS and YFSETQ. V was pared by 0 bases and J by 5 bases, with 6 bases of the junction left unmatched. This CDR3 comprises 16 residues. Deep sequencing aimed at 1 in 200,000 to 1 in 1 million T cells' resolution. Assay used: immunoSEQ multiplex PCR; TCRdb lists only in-frame clones, some missing. The sample holds 300,000 to 350,000 clones, about 80% seen once. The sequence came from a human donor with chronic lymphocytic leukemia. This material consisted of PBMCs, taken before ibrutinib treatment. The chain combines TRBV5-1 with TRBJ1-1; TRBD1 aligns across 11 bases. The CDR3 bases are TGCGCCAGCAGCTTGGCCCCGGGACAGGGGGTGACTGAAGCTTTCTTT. Protein sequence: CASSLAPGQGVTEAFF.